These T cell receptor beta chains were read from a single sample in a study of blood T cell repertoires in COVID-19. Generated by immunoSEQ multiplex PCR, the TCRdb table keeps only in-frame clones and is missing some. The sample has 30,000 to 40,000 clones, about four fifths seen once. Sequenced sample: peripheral blood. The receptors here all came from a man aged 45-65 years with acute or convalescent COVID-19. Each CDR3 is given with its conserved first and last residue. Fields, in order: clone size, V gene, D gene, J gene, CDR3 DNA, CDR3 protein. The D gene is left open where the match is weak. Clone size appears in some rows only: once, few, many, or a class for an expanded clone.

-	TRBV7-2	TRBD2	TRBJ2-3	TGTGCCAGCAGCTTAGCCGCGGGAGGGCCGGGCACAGATACGCAGTATTTT	CASSLAAGGPGTDTQYF
-	TRBV5-4	-	TRBJ2-7	TGTGCCAGCAGCACCGGACTAGAGCAGTACTTC	CASSTGLEQYF
once	TRBV12-3/TRBV12-4	TRBD1	TRBJ2-7	TGTGCCAGCAGTCAGACAGGGGGCTACGAGCAGTACTTC	CASSQTGGYEQYF
-	TRBV5-1	-	TRBJ2-2	TGCGCCACCTCCGGACAAAAACCGAACACCGGGGAGCTGTTTTTT	CATSGQKPNTGELFF
-	TRBV19	TRBD1	TRBJ1-5	TGTGCCAGTAGTAGGGACAGCCCTAGCAATCAGCCCCAGCATTTT	CASSRDSPSNQPQHF
-	TRBV2	-	TRBJ2-7	TGTGCCAGCAGCAGGTTTAGCGAGCAGTACTTC	CASSRFSEQYF
once	TRBV5-4	-	TRBJ2-5	TGTGCCAGCAGCGCTAGCTCCGAGACCCAGTACTTC	CASSASSETQYF
few	TRBV4-2	-	TRBJ2-2	TGTGCCAGCAGCCAAGATGCGGCTAGCAGAAACACCGGGGAGCTGTTTTTT	CASSQDAASRNTGELFF
-	TRBV7-8	-	TRBJ1-5	TGTGCCAGCAGCTTACGGTGGATTCTCGAGGACAATCAGCCCCAGCATTTT	CASSLRWILEDNQPQHF
-	TRBV27	TRBD2	TRBJ2-1	TGTGCCAGCAGTTTATTGGGACTAGATGGCAATGAGCAGTTCTTC	CASSLLGLDGNEQFF
few	TRBV5-1	-	TRBJ1-1	TGCGCCAGCAGCCCGGACACCTTGAACACTGAAGCTTTCTTT	CASSPDTLNTEAFF
-	TRBV18	TRBD1	TRBJ2-7	TGTGCCAGCTCACCGGGGCCTAGGGGGCTCGAGCAGTACTTC	CASSPGPRGLEQYF
-	TRBV5-6	-	TRBJ1-2	TGTGCCAGCAGCTCTGATGCTAGGGGCTACACCTTC	CASSSDARGYTF
-	TRBV4-1	TRBD1	TRBJ2-7	TGCGCCAGCAGCCTCGGGACAGGGGCGTGGGAGCAGTACTTC	CASSLGTGAWEQYF
-	TRBV28	-	TRBJ2-7	TGTGCCAGCAGTCCCACCAGGGGGAGGCGGGGGGCCTACGAGCAGTACTTC	CASSPTRGRRGAYEQYF
-	TRBV4-1	TRBD1	TRBJ1-5	TGCGCCAGCAGCCAAGCCGGGACAGGGGGCTATCAGCCCCAGCATTTT	CASSQAGTGGYQPQHF
-	TRBV10-3	TRBD2	TRBJ2-1	TGTGCCATCAGTGAAGGGCTAGCGGGGGGGCAGTTAGGTGAGCAGTTCTTC	CAISEGLAGGQLGEQFF
-	TRBV5-1	-	TRBJ2-5	TGCGCCAGCAGCTCTATGGGGGCGGGGGAAGAGACCCAGTACTTC	CASSSMGAGEETQYF
-	TRBV6-5	TRBD2	TRBJ2-7	TGTGCCAGCACTGGGACTAGCGTGAGCTCCTACGAGCAGTACTTC	CASTGTSVSSYEQYF
-	TRBV5-6	TRBD1	TRBJ2-5	TGTGCCAGCACCTGGGACAGCCAAGAGACCCAGTACTTC	CASTWDSQETQYF
few	TRBV6-5	TRBD1	TRBJ2-7	TGTGCCAGCACTGCTTTTGAACAGGGGTTCCACGAGCAGTACTTC	CASTAFEQGFHEQYF
few	TRBV25-1	TRBD1	TRBJ2-7	TGTGCCAGCAGTGCCCAGACAGGGCCCGATCTCTACGAGCAGTACTTC	CASSAQTGPDLYEQYF
-	TRBV12-3/TRBV12-4	-	TRBJ1-1	TGTGCCAGCAGCCGCGGGAACACTGAAGCTTTCTTT	CASSRGNTEAFF
few	TRBV21-1	-	TRBJ1-2	TGTGCCAGCAGCATTACGGTGGGCAGGGAAGGCAATGGCTACACCTTC	CASSITVGREGNGYTF
-	TRBV27	-	TRBJ2-6	TGTGCCAGCAGTGATCAGTCTGGGGCCAACGTCCTGACTTTC	CASSDQSGANVLTF
-	TRBV4-2	TRBD2	TRBJ2-1	TGTGCCAGCAGCCAAGATGGGCCTAGCGGGGGTTATGAGCAGTTCTTC	CASSQDGPSGGYEQFF
-	TRBV27	TRBD2	TRBJ2-3	TGTGCCAGCAGTTTAACCCTAGCGGGGGGGCCCACAGATACGCAGTATTTT	CASSLTLAGGPTDTQYF
-	TRBV2	-	TRBJ2-3	TGTGCCAGCAACCGGGACTCCGACCTTAGCACAGATACGCAGTATTTT	CASNRDSDLSTDTQYF
-	TRBV5-1	TRBD1	TRBJ1-4	TGCGCCAGCAGACCCGGACAGGCGGAAACTAATGAAAAACTGTTTTTT	CASRPGQAETNEKLFF
-	TRBV2	-	TRBJ2-2	TGTGCCAGCAGTGCCAAACTAAAAAACACCGGGGAGCTGTTTTTT	CASSAKLKNTGELFF
-	TRBV19	TRBD1	TRBJ2-7	TGTGCCACTGCGGGACAGGGGGCCTACGAGCAGTACTTC	CATAGQGAYEQYF
-	TRBV24-1	TRBD1	TRBJ2-1	TGTGCCACCAGTGATTCAGGCCAGGGGGCCGATGAGCAGTTCTTC	CATSDSGQGADEQFF
-	TRBV5-1	TRBD1	TRBJ1-2	TGCGCCAGCAGCCCGGGACAGGCTAACTATGGCTACACCTTC	CASSPGQANYGYTF
-	TRBV6-4	TRBD1	TRBJ2-1	TGTGCCAGCAGTAGGGACAGTAGCTCCTACAATGAGCAGTTCTTC	CASSRDSSSYNEQFF
-	TRBV19	TRBD2	TRBJ2-3	TGTGCCAGTAGTGAGGGACTAGCGGGGGTGCAGCAGTATTTT	CASSEGLAGVQQYF
once	TRBV6-5	-	TRBJ2-7	TGTGCCAGCAGTTACTCCATAGCAAGCAAAAAGGACGAGCAGTACTTC	CASSYSIASKKDEQYF
-	TRBV4-1	-	TRBJ2-2	TGCGCCAGCGGGCGGGACCCCGCCTCCGGGGAGCTGTTTTTT	CASGRDPASGELFF
-	TRBV27	TRBD1	TRBJ1-2	TGTGCCAGTCCGGACAGGGAGTATGGCTACACCTTC	CASPDREYGYTF
-	TRBV10-2	TRBD1	TRBJ1-1	TGCGCCAGCAGTTCGAACAGGGGCATCGGCCATTCGAACACTGAAGCTTTCTTT	CASSSNRGIGHSNTEAFF
-	TRBV7-3	TRBD2	TRBJ2-1	TGTGCCAGCAGCGTTACCGGGACTAGGACCTTTGGTGATGAGCAGTTCTTC	CASSVTGTRTFGDEQFF
-	TRBV6-6	TRBD1	TRBJ1-1	TGTGCCAGCAGTGCCTACAGGGGGGACACTGAAGCTTTCTTT	CASSAYRGDTEAFF
-	TRBV27	-	TRBJ2-1	TGTGCCAGCAGTTTGATGGGGGCCTTCAATGAGCAGTTCTTC	CASSLMGAFNEQFF
once	TRBV3-1/TRBV3-2	-	TRBJ2-7	TGTGCCAGCAGCCAAGAATGGAGTTTGTCCTACGAGCAGTACTTC	CASSQEWSLSYEQYF
-	TRBV3-1/TRBV3-2	TRBD1	TRBJ2-7	TGTGCCAGCTCCACTCGACAGGGCTTTTACGAGCAGTACTTC	CASSTRQGFYEQYF
once	TRBV4-1	TRBD1	TRBJ2-1	TGCGCCAGCAGCCCGGGACAGGGGTACAATGAGCAGTTCTTC	CASSPGQGYNEQFF
-	TRBV19	-	TRBJ1-2	TGTGCCAGTAGTCCTCGGACAGACCCCTTTGGATATGGCTACACCTTC	CASSPRTDPFGYGYTF
-	TRBV28	-	TRBJ1-5	TGTGCCAGCAGCTTAAGTGTGGGAGGGCTCCGCAATCAGCCCCAGCATTTT	CASSLSVGGLRNQPQHF
-	TRBV4-1	-	TRBJ1-3	TGCGCCAGCAGCCAAAGCCCAGGGGCTGGAAACACCATATATTTT	CASSQSPGAGNTIYF
-	TRBV14	TRBD2	TRBJ2-7	TGTGCCAGCAGCCCACGAGCGGGAGTTGCCTACGAGCAGTACTTC	CASSPRAGVAYEQYF
-	TRBV18	TRBD1	TRBJ1-5	TGTGCCAGCTCAAAAGGACAGGGCAATCAGCCCCAGCATTTT	CASSKGQGNQPQHF
few	TRBV29-1	TRBD2	TRBJ2-1	TGCAGCGTTGAGCGGGGGTACAATGAGCAGTTCTTC	CSVERGYNEQFF